This T cell receptor (beta chain) was identified during a study of cytomegalovirus exposure and HLA in healthy donors. General study results and limits: It was reported in a later analysis that an Asian-associated ancestry cluster showed fewer N-insertions than the roughly 670-donor mean. There were several of the most significant clusters that appeared linked to common viral pathogens in a later analysis. Reportedly, cytomegalovirus status was diagnosed with high sensitivity and specificity. Three CMV-associated chains were confirmed in vitro to be specific for CMV antigens.

V was clipped by 6 bases and J by 0 bases; unmatched bases: 14. Germline CDR1 SGHVS, CDR2 FQNEAQ. This CDR3 contains 18 residues. It was with 60 Vbeta and 13 Jbeta primers that the PCR ran. Produced via immunoSEQ multiplex PCR; TCRdb's table is partial and in-frame only. The sample includes 65,000 to 95,000 clones, around 79% seen only once; the top ten take about 5.5%. In regard to this clone: Its antigen is not known.

The V gene is TRBV7-8, the J gene TRBJ2-4; 7 bases align to TRBD2. This sequence was found in a male donor in good health and CMV-seropositive. Sequenced input: PBMCs. The chain's CDR3 is CASSRGSGVGLAKNIQYF. The CDR3 nucleotides read TGTGCCAGCAGTCGTGGGAGCGGGGTCGGGCTAGCCAAAAACATTCAGTACTTC.